This T cell receptor beta chain stems from a study of identifying expanded T cells in peripheral blood. The germline gives CDR1 SEHNR, CDR2 FQNEAQ (reference sequence). V trimming: 5 bases; J trimming: 5 bases; junction bases outside the gene matches: 5. This CDR3 is 13 amino acids long. This clone was observed a few times. Assay: immunoSEQ multiplex PCR; the TCRdb copy retains only in-frame clones and omits some. The sample carries about 81,000 clones, 65% to 85% recorded once. The V call is TRBV7-9, the J call TRBJ1-2, with 7 positions matching TRBD1. Material for sequencing was blood. This sequence was found in a person aged 18-69 years in good health. The CDR3 loop reads CASSPGQLYGYTF. The CDR3 DNA reads as TGTGCCAGCAGCCCGGGACAGCTTTATGGCTACACCTTC.